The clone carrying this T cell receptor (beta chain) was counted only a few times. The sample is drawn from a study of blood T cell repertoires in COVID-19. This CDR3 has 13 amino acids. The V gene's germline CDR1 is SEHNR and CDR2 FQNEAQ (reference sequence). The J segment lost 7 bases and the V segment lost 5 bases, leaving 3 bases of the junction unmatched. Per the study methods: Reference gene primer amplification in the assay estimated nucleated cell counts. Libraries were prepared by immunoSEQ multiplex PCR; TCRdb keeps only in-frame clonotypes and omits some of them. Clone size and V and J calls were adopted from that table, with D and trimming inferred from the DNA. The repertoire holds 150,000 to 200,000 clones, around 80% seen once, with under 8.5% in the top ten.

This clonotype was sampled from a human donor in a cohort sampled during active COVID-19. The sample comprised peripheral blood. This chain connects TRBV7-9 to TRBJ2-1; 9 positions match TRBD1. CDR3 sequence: CASSPGTGNEQFF. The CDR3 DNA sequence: TGTGCCAGCAGCCCCGGGACAGGGAATGAGCAGTTCTTC.